Following are 6 T cell receptor beta chains from one sample sequenced in a study of molecular identifiers for immune sequencing clone quantification. TCRdb reprocessed the PCR reads via MiXCR and lists one record per CDR3 protein. The table records around 320,000 distinct CDR3 sequences, 24% of them present only once. The sequencing input was naive CD8+ T cells from blood, with Jurkat cell RNA spiked in. The subset: FACS-sorted CD8+CD4-CCR7+CD45RA+ naive T cells. These receptors all stem from a human donor in good health. Some libraries in this study had Jurkat cell RNA spiked in.

Notes on this clonotype: One end of the junction does not line up with germline, which may come from a read error. The chain carries TRBV6-5 and TRBJ2-7; a weak D match, TRBD2 (6 bases). Germline V gives CDR1 MNHEY, CDR2 SVGAGI. The CDR3 is made up of 14 amino acids. Here the CDR3 DNA reads TGTGCCCGCAGCCGGAGGGCCAGCCGCTACGAGCAGTACTTC. Protein: CARSRRASRYEQYF.

Concerning this clonotype itself: One end of the junction varies from germline; a read error may be responsible. Here the CDR3 reads CASSFFKSSYNEQLF. In nucleotides, the CDR3 is TGCGCCAGCAGCTTTTTCAAAAGCTCCTACAATGAGCAGCTCTTC. The chain couples TRBV5-1 to TRBJ2-1; D is ambiguous. Germline V CDR1 and CDR2: SGHRS, YFSETQ. The CDR3 is 15 residues long.

With respect to this clonotype: With a much larger clone just one base away, this may be a read error. The chain couples TRBV13 to TRBJ2-2; the match to TRBD1 covers 7 bases. Germline CDR1 PRHDT, CDR2 FYEKMQ (reference sequence). The CDR3 loop spans 17 amino acids. This CDR3 is CASSLVPGQSNTGELVF. The CDR3 nucleotides read TGTGCCAGCAGCTTAGTTCCGGGACAGTCGAACACCGGGGAGCTGGTTTTT.

This clonotype was detected many times. This chain links TRBV13 with TRBJ2-7, with 8 bases aligning to TRBD1. The CDR3 runs to 15 residues. The germline V gene encodes CDR1 PRHDT and CDR2 FYEKMQ (reference sequence). Trimming cost V 2 bases and J 5 bases; bases outside gene matches: 8. The CDR3 sequence: CASSLKRTGPDEQYF. CDR3 sequence (DNA): TGTGCCAGCAGCTTAAAGAGGACAGGGCCCGACGAGCAGTACTTC. The entire variable domain, with the rest obtained from reference TRBV13 and TRBJ2-7, is as follows: AAGVIQSPRHLIKEKRETATLKCYPIPRHDTVYWYQQGPGQDPQFLISFYEKMQSDKGSIPDRFSAQQFSDYHSELNMSSLELGDSALYFCASSLKRTGPDEQYFGPGTRLTVT.

In this sample, this clonotype turned up a few times. This sequence joins TRBV7-9 and TRBJ2-7; 13 nucleotides match TRBD2. This CDR3 is built from 19 residues. Per the germline V gene, CDR1 is SEHNR and CDR2 is FQNEAQ (reference sequence). V lost 5 bases, J lost 0 bases, and 13 bases stayed unmatched. The DNA of the CDR3 is TGTGCCAGCAGCGTAACCGAGGGACTAGCGGGACTCAGCTCCTACGAGCAGTACTTC. Translating gives CASSVTEGLAGLSSYEQYF.

This clonotype was seen at least ten times. V and J are TRBV6-6 and TRBJ2-5; the D gene could be TRBD1 or TRBD2 (5 bases each). The germline V and J ends were trimmed by 0 bases and 1 base, with 12 bases remaining between them. The CDR3 consists of 16 residues. The germline V gene encodes CDR1 MNHNY and CDR2 SVGAGI (reference sequence). The CDR3 DNA reads TGTGCCAGCAGTTACTCGGGGGACGGATCCCAAGAGACCCAGTACTTC. Translation: CASSYSGDGSQETQYF.